The present entry profiles one T cell receptor beta chain with its context. The antigen is undetermined. The sample has other DNA sequences that encode this CDR3 too. This sample was taken from a study of T cells in narcolepsy. The overall study: Patients with NT1 or NT2 and healthy control donors were enrolled.

Study observations and caveats: Autoreactive clonotypes reportedly recurred in blood of same and different patients, not controls. Autoreactive clone sequences were missing from some blood memory CD4+ repertoires. Same-patient CSF and blood CD4+ T cell clonotypes included HCRT-specific and TRIB2-specific autoreactive ones.

Generated by immunoSEQ multiplex PCR, the TCRdb table keeps only in-frame clones and is missing some. The sample shows tens of thousands of clones, just under 85% of them seen only once. The germline V gene encodes CDR1 MDHEN and CDR2 SYDVKM. This CDR3 is 14 amino acids long. Germline trimming cut 3 bases from V and 0 bases from J; bases unmatched to any gene: 2. This rearrangement joins TRBV28 to TRBJ2-7; 7 bases line up with TRBD1. This receptor was obtained from a human donor with narcolepsy. The sample taken for sequencing was CD45RA- memory CD4+ T cells from PBMCs. DNA of the CDR3: TGTGCCAGCAGTTTGGGGACAGCCTCCTACGAGCAGTACTTC. Protein product: CASSLGTASYEQYF.